The 21 T cell receptor beta chains below come from one sample, sequenced in a study of beta chain features in type 1 diabetes (dated by TCRdb to 2016 to 2018). Libraries were prepared through the immunoSEQ multiplex PCR assay. The High Capacity cDNA Reverse Transcription Kit was used to reverse transcribe all of the isolated RNA, meaning that expressed TCRB transcripts were what got sequenced. The clones in this table, taken by TCRdb from immuneACCESS, are in-frame only. Not every clone is retained; where verified, under half of the shortfall comes from an unresolved V gene, and the cause of the rest is unknown. For this sample there are 220,000 or so clones; over 65% appear just once. The top ten clones comprise 0.053% of the sample. The sequenced material came from naive CD4+ T cells from blood. The cell subset or site label for this specimen denotes: true naive CD4+ T cells. The receptors shown here come from a man in his thirties or forties in good health.

Points on this clone: This sample also contains other DNA sequences that code for the same CDR3. The chain recombines TRBV7-2 with TRBJ2-1; the match to TRBD2 covers 11 bases. J was trimmed by 4 bases and V by 3 bases; bases with no gene match: 2. Germline V CDR1 and CDR2: SGHTA, FQGNSA. The CDR3 runs to 15 residues. The CDR3 loop is CASSLGLAEYNEQFF. CDR3 DNA sequence: TGTGCCAGCAGCTTGGGACTAGCGGAATACAATGAGCAGTTCTTC.

This clone was seen just once. The rearrangement links TRBV28 to TRBJ2-7, with 13 bases identical to TRBD2. CDR1 is MDHEN, CDR2 SYDVKM, per germline. J was trimmed by 3 bases and V by 6 bases; bases with no gene match: 5. The CDR3 is 15 amino acids. Written as DNA, the CDR3 is TGTGCCAGCAGCATTCGGACTAGCGGGAGCTACGAGCAGTACTTC. Protein: CASSIRTSGSYEQYF.

The chain couples TRBV2 to TRBJ2-3; D call uncertain. The germline V gene encodes CDR1 SNHLY and CDR2 FYNNEI. The CDR3 contains 11 residues. With 5 bases removed from V and 6 bases from J, the gap between germline ends came to 6 bases. The CDR3 nucleotides read TGTGCCAGCAGTCCCCCCGATACGCAGTATTTT. This encodes CASSPPDTQYF. The full variable domain, rest sourced from reference TRBV2 and TRBJ2-3, is EPEVTQTPSHQVTQMGQEVILRCVPISNHLYFYWYRQILGQKVEFLVSFYNNEISEKSEIFDDQFSVERPDGSNFTLKIRSTKLEDSAMYFCASSPPDTQYFGPGTRLTVL.

V gene TRBV7-9 combines with J gene TRBJ1-6; no firm D call. Per germline, CDR1 SEHNR and CDR2 FQNEAQ (reference sequence). The V gene lost 4 bases and the J gene lost 0 bases, with 10 bases spanning the gap. The CDR3 has 16 amino acids. CDR3 region: CASSSRESSYNSPLHF. The CDR3 bases are TGTGCCAGCAGCTCCCGCGAGAGCTCCTATAATTCACCCCTCCACTTT.

The chain is built from TRBV27 and TRBJ2-1; weak D call: TRBD1 (5 bases). This CDR3 contains 17 residues. Trimming cost V 2 bases and J 3 bases, with 17 bases left between them. Germline-derived CDR1 and CDR2 are MNHEY and SMNVEV (reference sequence). DNA for the CDR3: TGTGCCAGCAGTTTAGGTGGGGCAGGGCTTCTCTACAATGAGCAGTTCTTC. It yields the protein CASSLGGAGLLYNEQFF.

This chain joins TRBV5-1 and TRBJ2-3, with 9 bases matching TRBD2. V lost 5 bases and J lost 3; bases outside the gene matches: 7. The CDR3 is 15 amino acids. Germline V gene sequence: CDR1 SGHRS, CDR2 YFSETQ. The CDR3, as DNA: TGCGCCAGCAGACTAAGGACTAGCGAGACAGATACGCAGTATTTT. Translation gives CASRLRTSETDTQYF.

This clone was counted a few times. The chain combines TRBV5-4 with TRBJ2-3; TRBD2 agrees at 7 bases. Trimming at V came to 2 bases and at J to 0 bases, leaving 3 bases not matched to a gene. The CDR3 spans 15 residues. The germline V gene encodes CDR1 SGHNT and CDR2 YYREEE (reference sequence). The CDR3, as DNA: TGTGCCAGCAGCTTCGGACTAGACAGCACAGATACGCAGTATTTT. It yields the protein CASSFGLDSTDTQYF.

This clone was observed a few times. V is TRBV7-2 and J is TRBJ1-2; TRBD1 might be the D (5 bases). This CDR3 has 12 residues. Germline V gene sequence: CDR1 SGHTA, CDR2 FQGNSA. V shed 4 bases and J shed 4 bases, with 7 bases lying between them. The CDR3 reads CASSSDTYGYTF. For the CDR3, the DNA is TGTGCCAGCAGCTCGGACACCTATGGCTACACCTTC.

In its sample, this clone was seen a few times. V is TRBV30 and J is TRBJ2-3; maybe TRBD2 (6 bases). Germline values: CDR1 GTSNPN, CDR2 SVGIG (reference sequence). The CDR3 is made up of 15 amino acids. The ends were cut back, 4 bases at V and 6 bases at J, with 20 bases in the middle. The CDR3 DNA is TGTGCCTGGACGGTAGCTAGCGTGTATCTTGATACGCAGTATTTT. Translation gives CAWTVASVYLDTQYF.

This chain connects TRBV5-6 to TRBJ2-7; TRBD1 matches 7 bases. V lost 0 bases, J lost 3 bases, and 6 bases stayed unmatched. This CDR3 is built from 15 residues. CDR1 and CDR2 from the germline V gene are SGHDT and YYEEEE. The DNA for the CDR3 is TGTGCCAGCAGCTTGGTAGACAGGGTTGTCTACGAGCAGTACTTC. This sequence encodes CASSLVDRVVYEQYF. The full variable domain, rest sourced from reference TRBV5-6 and TRBJ2-7, is DAGVTQSPTHLIKTRGQQVTLRCSPKSGHDTVSWYQQALGQGPQFIFQYYEEEERQRGNFPDRFSGHQFPNYSSELNVNALLLGDSALYLCASSLVDRVVYEQYFGPGTRLTVT.

This chain connects TRBV27 to TRBJ2-3; TRBD2 aligns across 10 bases. Unmatched junction bases numbered 6, after V lost 6 bases and J lost 3 bases. CDR3 size: 15 residues. Germline loops: CDR1 MNHEY, CDR2 SMNVEV (reference sequence). CDR3: CASRAWTSGTDTQYF. The CDR3 DNA is TGTGCCAGCAGGGCCTGGACTAGCGGTACAGATACGCAGTATTTT.

This rearrangement joins TRBV30 to TRBJ2-7; 9 bases fit TRBD1. Germline V gives CDR1 GTSNPN, CDR2 SVGIG (reference sequence). J was trimmed by 5 bases and V by 5 bases; bases with no gene match: 10. The CDR3 has 14 residues. This CDR3 reads CAWVRQGEFNEQYF. CDR3 nucleotides: TGTGCCTGGGTTCGACAGGGGGAATTCAACGAGCAGTACTTC.

This rearrangement joins TRBV6-6 to TRBJ2-7, with 12 positions matching TRBD2. J was trimmed by 5 bases and V by 6 bases; bases with no gene match: 11. The CDR3 sequence is 16 residues long. Germline CDR1 reads MNHNY; CDR2 reads SVGAGI (reference sequence). The CDR3 nucleotides read TGTGCCAGCAGAGACCCAGGACTAGCGGGGACCCACGAGCAGTACTTC. Translated, it gives CASRDPGLAGTHEQYF.

Here the CDR3 DNA reads TGTGCCTGGAGTCCGGGATACTGGAACACTGAAGCTTTCTTT. It codes for CAWSPGYWNTEAFF. The V call is TRBV30, the J call TRBJ1-1; D not certain. V lost 2 bases and J lost 1, with 11 bases in between. This CDR3 has 14 amino acids. Germline CDR1 GTSNPN, CDR2 SVGIG (reference sequence).

The genes are TRBV29-1 and TRBJ1-1; D call uncertain. The length of the CDR3 is 11 residues. Germline CDR1 SQVTM, CDR2 ANQGSEA. The V and J ends lost 6 bases and 0 bases respectively, with 5 bases between them. CDR3 loop: CSVRMNTEAFF. The CDR3 nucleotides read TGCAGCGTGAGGATGAACACTGAAGCTTTCTTT. The full variable domain, its missing parts supplied by reference TRBV29-1 and TRBJ1-1, is SAVISQKPSRDICQRGTSLTIQCQVDSQVTMMFWYRQQPGQSLTLIATANQGSEATYESGFVIDKFPISRPNLTFSTLTVSNMSPEDSSIYLCSVRMNTEAFFGQGTRLTVV.

Notes on this clone: Other nucleotide sequences from this sample produce the same CDR3. V gene TRBV30 combines with J gene TRBJ1-1; 9 nucleotides agree with TRBD1. Germline V gene data show CDR1 as GTSNPN and CDR2 as SVGIG (reference sequence). The CDR3 has 14 amino acids. V lost 2 bases to trimming and J lost 1 base; unmatched junction nucleotides: 2. As DNA, the CDR3 is TGTGCCTGGAGTCCGGGACAGGGGAACACTGAAGCTTTCTTT. Protein product: CAWSPGQGNTEAFF.

This clone was seen a few times. The V call is TRBV30, the J call TRBJ1-6; 9 nucleotides line up with TRBD1. The germline V gene has CDR1 GTSNPN and CDR2 SVGIG (reference sequence). V shed 4 bases, J shed 9 bases, and the junction held 7 bases outside the gene matches. The CDR3 covers 14 residues. CDR3 nucleotide sequence: TGTGCCTGGACTCCCGGGACAGGGATTTCACCCCTCCACTTT. It translates to CAWTPGTGISPLHF.

The rearrangement links TRBV6-5 to TRBJ2-3; D call uncertain. V dropped 8 bases and J dropped 1 base, with 4 bases sitting between them. This CDR3 is built from 11 residues. Germline CDR1 reads MNHEY; CDR2 reads SVGAGI. CDR3: CASGRTDTQYF. CDR3 DNA: TGTGCCAGCGGCCGCACAGATACGCAGTATTTT.

The chain has TRBV25-1 and TRBJ2-2; D call uncertain. V was pared by 3 bases and J by 0 bases, with 11 bases between. The CDR3 contains 16 residues. Germline V gives CDR1 MGHDK, CDR2 SYGVNS. The CDR3 coding sequence is TGTGCCAGCAGTGATTCCGGGCGATCGAACACCGGGGAGCTGTTTTTT. Translating gives CASSDSGRSNTGELFF.

This chain uses TRBV15 with TRBJ1-5; 7 nucleotides align to TRBD1. V lost 0 bases and J lost 4; bases outside the gene matches: 3. Germline CDR1 LNHNV, CDR2 YYDKDF (reference sequence). This CDR3 has 15 amino acids. CDR3 region: CATSRDDRDNQPQHF. Written as DNA, the CDR3 is TGTGCCACCAGCAGAGACGACAGGGATAATCAGCCCCAGCATTTT.

J is TRBJ1-5 and V is TRBV29-1; TRBD1 might be the D (6 bases). CDR1 SQVTM and CDR2 ANQGSEA come from the germline V gene. The length of the CDR3 is 12 residues. V lost 5 bases and J 6 bases, leaving 11 bases between the germline ends. Here the CDR3 DNA reads TGCAGCGTTAAGGGGGTTGGTCAGCCCCAGCATTTT. Translated: CSVKGVGQPQHF.